One sample yielded the 19 T cell receptor beta chains listed below, sequenced in a study of T cell clusters in autoimmune cytopenias. TRB was amplified by touch-down multiplex PCR, primer pools A and B combined. TCRdb re-called the multiplex PCR reads and catalogs CDR3 proteins one per entry, DNA excluded. The table lists 5,000 to 7,000 distinct CDR3 sequences. TRB amplification used approximately 250 ng of peripheral blood genomic DNA. Separately, the same data were catalogued under a study of T cell repertoires in aging, cancer and after chemotherapy.

Sequenced input: peripheral blood. These TCRs come from a human donor in good health.

V and J are TRBV7-6 and TRBJ1-6; TCRdb names TRBD1, which stays unverified in the absence of DNA. Germline-derived CDR1 and CDR2 are SGHVS and FNYEAQ. The CDR3 has 19 amino acids. CDR3 amino acids: CASSLAPTGRSSYNSPLHF.

V and J are TRBV30 and TRBJ2-5; TCRdb's assignment of TRBD1 cannot be checked, as there is no DNA. Germline lookup yields CDR1 GTSNPN and CDR2 SVGIG (reference sequence). The CDR3 spans 12 residues. CDR3 region: CAWSRGGETQYF.

The genes are TRBV19 and TRBJ2-7; TCRdb reports TRBD2, a call that lacks DNA to check it against. Germline CDR1 LNHDA, CDR2 SQIVND (reference sequence). The CDR3 is 14 amino acids. This CDR3 reads CASSIDQTAGEQYF.

This clonotype registers medium-sized by frequency. The chain employs TRBV19 and TRBJ2-1; TCRdb outputs TRBD2, but without DNA this stays unchecked. The CDR3 is 12 residues long. Germline CDR1 reads LNHDA; CDR2 reads SQIVND (reference sequence). This chain's CDR3 is CASSGGWGEQFF.

This clonotype is medium-sized by frequency. The J gene is TRBJ2-7, the V gene TRBV29-1; the TCRdb call, TRBD1, lacks DNA for checking. Germline CDR1 SQVTM, CDR2 ANQGSEA. The CDR3 spans 13 residues. The CDR3 here is CSGVRDRHYEQYF.

V gene TRBV27 combines with J gene TRBJ2-3; TCRdb calls TRBD2, which cannot be checked without DNA. CDR1 and CDR2 (germline): MNHEY, SMNVEV (reference sequence). This CDR3 has 15 residues. CDR3 loop: CASSFAGDSTDTQYF.

This chain uses TRBV12-3 or TRBV12-4 with TRBJ1-2; TCRdb selects TRBD1, and the lack of DNA leaves this call unchecked. The length of the CDR3 is 14 residues. The CDR3 loop reads CASSLADRSYGYTF.

The V and J genes are TRBV12-3 or TRBV12-4 and TRBJ1-1. There are 12 residues in the CDR3. The CDR3 sequence is CASSPKPTEAFF.

The J gene is TRBJ2-1, the V gene TRBV20-1; as DNA is missing, the TRBD2 call by TCRdb cannot be tested. The CDR3 contains 15 residues. In germline, CDR1 is DFQATT, CDR2 SNEGSKA (reference sequence). The CDR3 loop reads CSAPSTSGSLNEQFF.

J is TRBJ2-7 and V is TRBV29-1; TCRdb's D call of TRBD2 is untestable without DNA. The CDR3 is made up of 13 amino acids. In germline, CDR1 is SQVTM, CDR2 ANQGSEA. This chain's CDR3 is CSVERSGSYEQYF.

V is TRBV6-1 and J is TRBJ1-5. CDR3 size: 15 residues. In germline, CDR1 is MNHNS, CDR2 SASEGT. The CDR3 protein is CASSGNTASNQPQHF.

The CDR3 is CALTTGGSYEQYF. V and J are TRBV30 and TRBJ2-7; there is no DNA to check the TCRdb D call of TRBD1. CDR1 is GTSNPN and CDR2 is SVGIG in the germline V gene (reference sequence). CDR3 length equals 13 residues.

This sequence joins TRBV7-2 and TRBJ2-5; the TCRdb call, TRBD1, lacks DNA for checking. CDR1 SGHTA and CDR2 FQGNSA come from the germline V gene. This CDR3 is built from 15 residues. CDR3 sequence: CASSLGDGEQETQYF.

V usage is TRBV5-1 and J usage is TRBJ2-5; the D gene TCRdb calls, TRBD2, cannot be checked with no DNA. Looked up from germline, CDR1 is SGHRS and CDR2 is YFSETQ. The CDR3 is 14 residues long. CDR3 in amino acids: CASSLGGVEGTQYF.

The chain joins TRBV6-2 or TRBV6-3 to TRBJ2-7; lacking DNA, the TRBD2 call made by TCRdb goes unchecked. The CDR3 length is 16 residues. Germline loops: CDR1 MNHEY, CDR2 SVGEGT. The CDR3 loop reads CASSYPPGLGSYEQYF.

The CDR3 sequence is CSGDRGRATEAFF. This chain links TRBV29-1 with TRBJ1-1; the TCRdb D gene call, TRBD1, has no DNA to confirm it. Germline V gene sequence: CDR1 SQVTM, CDR2 ANQGSEA. CDR3 size: 13 residues.

By frequency, this clonotype is medium-sized. The rearrangement uses TRBV7-9 and TRBJ2-4; lacking DNA, the TRBD2 call made by TCRdb goes unchecked. This CDR3 contains 12 residues. Germline V gene lookup returns CDR1 SEHNR and CDR2 FQNEAQ (reference sequence). Here the CDR3 reads CASSYGPGIQYF.

This clonotype ranks as medium-sized in terms of frequency. V gene TRBV19 combines with J gene TRBJ2-7; with no DNA, the TCRdb D assignment of TRBD1 cannot be verified. Germline V gene sequence: CDR1 LNHDA, CDR2 SQIVND (reference sequence). The CDR3 runs to 15 residues. This CDR3 reads CASRQQGQSSYEQYF.

The chain links TRBV6-1 to TRBJ1-5; TCRdb picks TRBD1, but there is no DNA to check that call. Germline CDR1 and CDR2: MNHNS and SASEGT. This CDR3 contains 13 residues. The CDR3 protein is CASSADRAQPQHF.